This is a list of T cell receptor beta chains from one sample in a study of cytomegalovirus exposure and HLA in healthy donors. Sequencing was performed with immunoSEQ multiplex PCR; in TCRdb, only in-frame clones are kept and a portion is missing. This repertoire shows about 160,000 clones, about 72% found once; its top ten account for roughly 3.6%. The sequencing input was PBMCs. Receptor source: a man aged 25 to 45 in good health and CMV-seropositive. The CDR3 runs from the conserved cysteine through the conserved F or W. The D gene is left open where the match is weak. Clone size is given for some rows only: seen once, a few or many times, or a class if the clone is expanded.

clone_size j_call v_call d_call cdr3_nt cdr3_aa
- TRBJ1-1 TRBV27 TRBD1 TGTGCCAGCACCTCCGGGACAGGGGGGAAGAACACTGAAGCTTTCTTT CASTSGTGGKNTEAFF
- TRBJ1-5 TRBV7-6 - TGTGCCAGCAGCTTAAACGCGCGAGCGGGCAATCAGCCCCAGCATTTT CASSLNARAGNQPQHF
- TRBJ2-7 TRBV5-4 - TGTGCCAGCAGCCCGGCGCAGGTGGACGAGCAGTACTTC CASSPAQVDEQYF
- TRBJ2-1 TRBV19 TRBD1 TGTGCCAGGGGGACAGGGCGGGCCTCCTACAATGAGCAGTTCTTC CARGTGRASYNEQFF
- TRBJ2-2 TRBV15 - TGTGCCACCAGCGGCGACGCAGGGATGGGGGAGCTGTTTTTT CATSGDAGMGELFF
- TRBJ2-1 TRBV18 TRBD1 TGTGCCAGCTCACATGGACAGGGATACAATGAGCAGTTCTTC CASSHGQGYNEQFF
- TRBJ1-2 TRBV19 TRBD1 TGTGCCAGTAACCAGAACAGGGGCGAGGGCTACACCTTC CASNQNRGEGYTF
- TRBJ2-3 TRBV7-2 - TGTGCCAGCAGCTTAGCGCGGGGCCTCAGGGATACGCAGTATTTT CASSLARGLRDTQYF
once TRBJ1-2 TRBV27 - TGTGCCAGCAGTCCCCGTGGACAGACGCTATATGGCTACACCTTC CASSPRGQTLYGYTF
- TRBJ1-5 TRBV6-5 - TGTGCCAGCAGTTACTCGTTCGGTAGCAATCAGCCCCAGCATTTT CASSYSFGSNQPQHF
- TRBJ2-7 TRBV12-5 TRBD2 TGTGCTAGTGGTTTATACCTAGCGGGGGGCGAGCAGTACTTC CASGLYLAGGEQYF
- TRBJ2-3 TRBV27 - TGTGCCAGCAGCAAGGGGGCAGATACGCAGTATTTT CASSKGADTQYF
- TRBJ1-1 TRBV6-5 - TGTGCCAGCAGATACGAACTGGGGGCAGGCACTGAAGCTTTCTTT CASRYELGAGTEAFF
once TRBJ1-5 TRBV27 TRBD1 TGTGCCAGCAGTTTTTTGCCCAGGGGGAATCAGCCCCAGCATTTT CASSFLPRGNQPQHF
few TRBJ2-3 TRBV5-1 TRBD1 TGCGCCAGCAGCTTGACAGGGGGAAGGACAGATACGCAGTATTTT CASSLTGGRTDTQYF
- TRBJ2-3 TRBV9 - TGTGCCAGCAGCGTCCGGGACACCAGCACAGATACGCAGTATTTT CASSVRDTSTDTQYF
- TRBJ2-5 TRBV7-6 TRBD2 TGTGCCAGCAGCCGAGGGACTAGCGGGCCGGGAGCCTCGGAAGAGACCCAGTACTTC CASSRGTSGPGASEETQYF
few TRBJ2-3 TRBV28 - TGTGCCTCCGAAGGGGGGGGCACAGATACGCAGTATTTT CASEGGGTDTQYF
- TRBJ2-7 TRBV19 - TGTGCCAGTAGTCCTAGGGACACACACTACGAGCAGTACTTC CASSPRDTHYEQYF
- TRBJ2-1 TRBV5-1 TRBD2 TGCGCCAGCAGCTCAATAGCGGGGGGGATCGATGAGCAGTTCTTC CASSSIAGGIDEQFF
- TRBJ2-1 TRBV5-1 TRBD1 TGCGCCAGCAGCTCATGGACAGGACACGATGAGCAGTTCTTC CASSSWTGHDEQFF
- TRBJ2-1 TRBV6-6 - TGTGCCAGCTATGGCGGGGCGGGGTGGGACAATGAGCAGTTCTTC CASYGGAGWDNEQFF
once TRBJ1-2 TRBV4-1 TRBD1 TGCGCCAGCAGCCAAGGGGGGACAGGGGCGGGACGAGGCTACACCTTC CASSQGGTGAGRGYTF
- TRBJ1-4 TRBV27 - TGTGCCAGCAGTTTAAACCGGGACACTGAAAAACTGTTTTTT CASSLNRDTEKLFF
- TRBJ2-5 TRBV4-3 TRBD1 TGCGCCAGCAGCCTTGGGACAGGGAAAGAGACCCAGTACTTC CASSLGTGKETQYF
- TRBJ2-5 TRBV28 - TGTGCCAGCAGTTTATTGGTACTTCAAGAGACCCAGTACTTC CASSLLVLQETQYF
few TRBJ2-1 TRBV5-1 - TGCGCCAGCCAGGGGATTCCTGGGGGCGGTGAGCAGTTCTTC CASQGIPGGGEQFF
- TRBJ2-2 TRBV19 TRBD1 TGTGCCAGTAGCCGTACAGGGGGTTACACCGGGGAGCTGTTTTTT CASSRTGGYTGELFF
- TRBJ2-7 TRBV6-5 - TGTGCCAGCAGTTACGAGGGACATTCCTCCTACGAGCAGTACTTC CASSYEGHSSYEQYF
few TRBJ1-3 TRBV2 TRBD1 TGTGCCAGCAGTGAAGACAGGGGCTTTGGAAACACCATATATTTT CASSEDRGFGNTIYF
- TRBJ2-3 TRBV10-3 - TGTGCCATCAGTGCACTAGATGCAGATACGCAGTATTTT CAISALDADTQYF
- TRBJ2-7 TRBV9 - TGTGCCAGCAGCGTCTCCAGGCTTTCCTACGAGCAGTACTTC CASSVSRLSYEQYF
- TRBJ1-6 TRBV30 - TGTGCCTGGAGTGCTCTCGGGCGTCAGGGGTATAATTCACCCCTCCACTTT CAWSALGRQGYNSPLHF
many TRBJ2-5 TRBV25-1 - TGTGCCAGCAGTGAAGGGGCGAGCCAAGAGACCCAGTACTTC CASSEGASQETQYF
- TRBJ2-5 TRBV10-2 - TGCGCCAGCAGTGAGAGCCCGCCGGAGACCCAGTACTTC CASSESPPETQYF
- TRBJ2-2 TRBV5-1 - TGCGCCAGCAGCTACGGGACTTTAGGCGGGGAGCTGTTTTTT CASSYGTLGGELFF
- TRBJ1-4 TRBV28 TRBD1 TGTGCCAGCAGTACCTACAGGGGGAGGGGAGAAAAACTGTTTTTT CASSTYRGRGEKLFF
few TRBJ1-6 TRBV6-4 TRBD1 TGTGCCAGCAGTGAGGACAGGGGGCCCTCCTATAATTCACCCCTCCACTTT CASSEDRGPSYNSPLHF
- TRBJ1-5 TRBV5-5 - TGTGCCAGCAGCTTGGTAGGCGGAGATCAGCCCCAGCATTTT CASSLVGGDQPQHF
- TRBJ2-2 TRBV19 - TGTGCCAGTAGTATAGGAGGGGGAGCCGGGGAGCTGTTTTTT CASSIGGGAGELFF
- TRBJ1-5 TRBV27 TRBD1 TGTGCCAGCAGTTCTCCGCCGCCGGGACAGGGAGGTTACGGCAATCAGCCCCAGCATTTT CASSSPPPGQGGYGNQPQHF
once TRBJ1-2 TRBV9 TRBD1 TGTGCCAGCAGTTCAGGGGGACCTAACTATGGCTACACCTTC CASSSGGPNYGYTF
- TRBJ1-4 TRBV30 TRBD1 TGTGCCTGGAGTTCAGGGGGGCAAACTAATGAAAAACTGTTTTTT CAWSSGGQTNEKLFF
- TRBJ1-4 TRBV6-5 TRBD1 TGTGCCAGCAGTTACTCGGGACAGGGTGAAAAACTGTTTTTT CASSYSGQGEKLFF
- TRBJ2-3 TRBV28 - TGTGCCAGCAGTTTTGGATCAGCGGGCGGGGATACGCAGTATTTT CASSFGSAGGDTQYF
- TRBJ1-5 TRBV29-1 - TGCAGCGTTCAAATGGGCGGGGGACGCCAGCCCCAGCATTTT CSVQMGGGRQPQHF
few TRBJ2-7 TRBV15 - TGTGCCACCAGCAGAGACAGGGCGGCCTACGAGCAGTACTTC CATSRDRAAYEQYF
- TRBJ2-3 TRBV7-3 - TGTGCCAGCAGCTTTAGCGGAGCTAGCACAGATACGCAGTATTTT CASSFSGASTDTQYF
- TRBJ2-2 TRBV11-2 TRBD1 TGTGCCAGCAGCCCCCGGGACAGCTACACCGGGGAGCTGTTTTTT CASSPRDSYTGELFF
- TRBJ2-3 TRBV9 TRBD2 TGTGCCAGCAGCGTAGTAGCGGGGGGTCACACAGATACGCAGTATTTT CASSVVAGGHTDTQYF
- TRBJ1-6 TRBV6-5 TRBD1 TGTGCCAGCAGTTACTCATTGACAGGGGGATCACCCCTCCACTTT CASSYSLTGGSPLHF
few TRBJ2-3 TRBV27 - TGTGCCAGCAAGACGACAGGAAATACAGATACGCAGTATTTT CASKTTGNTDTQYF